This T cell receptor (beta chain) stems from a study of read filtering for tumor transcriptome and immune sequencing. Overall study: Whole-transcriptome libraries were prepared after DNase treatment. TCR-mapped reads were about 4 to 11 million with IR-seq versus about 85 to 1,300 with RNA-seq. Study outcomes and limitations: The sorted CD138-negative fraction was a mixed bone marrow immune population, not purified T cells.

The library was built from 400 ng RNA with molecular barcoded adaptors for alpha/delta and beta/gamma chains. TCRdb processed the reads anew with MiXCR; each CDR3 protein has one entry. The sample lists roughly 130,000 distinct CDR3 sequences; over 10% were seen once. Bone marrow was sampled from every patient at the time of active disease. Germline assignment: CDR1 LGHNT and CDR2 FRNRAP. The CDR3 is made up of 11 amino acids. About this clonotype itself: Its antigen remains unknown.

The sample consisted of a population of CD138-negative cells sorted from bone marrow. The rearrangement uses TRBV12-5 and TRBJ2-5, with a tentative D call TRBD2 (5 bases). The J call could be wrong; TRBJ2-1 is a better fit for the DNA end. This sequence was found in a donor over 35 with multiple myeloma. DNA for the CDR3: TGTGCTAGTGGTTTGGGGGAGACCCAGTTCTTC. It codes for CASGLGETQFF.